Following are 3 T cell receptor beta chains from one sample sequenced in a study of beta chain features in type 1 diabetes. Overall study findings and caveats: Type 1 diabetes patients had moderately but significantly shorter TCRB CDR3s in all four CD4+ subsets.

Expressed TCRB transcripts were sequenced because the isolated RNA had all been reverse transcribed beforehand. Libraries were prepared by immunoSEQ multiplex PCR; TCRdb keeps only in-frame clonotypes and omits some of them. Of roughly 50,000 clones in the sample, 40% to 65% are singletons; the top ten hold around 2.5%. These receptors are not linked to any known antigen. Sequencing was performed on Tregs from blood. Source of these receptors: a woman between 35 and 50 years old with type 1 diabetes.

The chain has TRBV5-1 and TRBJ2-1; 11 bases fit TRBD2. V lost 4 bases to trimming and J lost 6 bases; unmatched junction nucleotides: 9. CDR3 length: 16 residues. Germline V lookup: CDR1 SGHRS, CDR2 YFSETQ. Here the CDR3 DNA reads TGCGCCAGCAGCCCAGCTAGCGGGAGGCTTCGCAATGAGCAGTTCTTC. Translating it yields CASSPASGRLRNEQFF.

In its sample, this clone was seen a few times. At the DNA level, this CDR3 is encoded by other sequences in the same sample as well. The chain recombines TRBV27 with TRBJ2-2; TRBD1 agrees at 7 bases. V lost 3 bases, J lost 4 bases, and 5 bases stayed unmatched. The CDR3 extends over 15 amino acids. Germline assignment: CDR1 MNHEY and CDR2 SMNVEV (reference sequence). The CDR3 coding sequence is TGTGCCAGCAGTTTGAGACAGGGAAGCACCGGGGAGCTGTTTTTT. Residues: CASSLRQGSTGELFF.

This clone showed up just a few times. V and J are TRBV7-8 and TRBJ1-4; D possibly corresponds to TRBD1 (5 bases). Between the trimmed V and J ends, which lost 2 bases and 5 bases, there was a span of 12 bases. Germline V gene data show CDR1 as SGHVS and CDR2 as FQNEAQ. This CDR3 contains 15 residues. CDR3 DNA sequence: TGTGCCAGCAGCTTACAGACAGCCTTAAATGAAAAACTGTTTTTT. Amino acids: CASSLQTALNEKLFF.